This T cell receptor (beta chain) originates from a study of Ad26.COV2.S vaccination and SARS-CoV-2 variants. Across the whole study: Ad26.COV2.S given intramuscularly, once or twice 56 days apart.

Treatment indicated: about 20 received Ad26.COV2.S at low or high dose, single or two shots; about five received placebo; per-sample allocation not given. Day 63 after the first vaccine or placebo injection was the time point for sampling. CDR1 is LNHNV, CDR2 YYDKDF, per germline (reference sequence). There are 15 residues in the CDR3. J lost 7 bases, V lost 1 base, and 5 bases had no gene match. Profiling relied on immunoSEQ multiplex PCR, and the TCRdb table lists in-frame clones only, not all of them. The data show about 240,000 clones, with 88% seen just once and about 11% held by the top ten. The specimen comprised peripheral blood, sampled in a trial of Ad26.COV2.S vaccine versus placebo. The TCR sequence derives from a person aged 18 to 59 who received the Ad26.COV2.S COVID-19 vaccine or a placebo. This chain links TRBV15 with TRBJ2-1; 9 nucleotides match TRBD2. Here the CDR3 reads CATSRVATSGNEQFF. CDR3 sequence (DNA): TGTGCCACCAGCAGAGTGGCGACTAGCGGTAATGAGCAGTTCTTC.